These T cell receptor beta chains were read from a single sample in a study of shared clonotypes between healthy human individuals. The protocol was immunoSEQ multiplex PCR, while the TCRdb copy is restricted to in-frame clones and leaves out a portion. The sample carries 1,500,000 or so clones, 98% to 99% recorded once. Sequenced input: naive CD4+ T cells sorted from blood. The receptors stem from a man younger than 45 in good health. Each CDR3 is given with its conserved first and last residue.

v_call cdr3_length cdr3_aa
TRBV28 15 CASSSLPGYGQPQHF
TRBV18 16 CASSPSRDQGTLKLFF
TRBV19 15 CASSPKVRGDQPQHF
TRBV5-6 15 CASSSRTAGNQPQHF
TRBV5-4 18 CASSSRSSGSHSYNEQFF
TRBV7-3 13 CASSQPSTDTQYF
TRBV10-3 15 CAISEGPYSNQPQHF
TRBV7-2 15 CASSSSLPGANVLTF
TRBV2 13 CASSEVGGDTQYF
TRBV29-1 15 CSVAGTSGNSYEQYF
TRBV27 14 CASSLQGTNEKLFF
TRBV6-1 15 CASGWAEAAPYEQYF
TRBV19 14 CATHYGGSNQPQHF
TRBV5-1 13 CATTQTVNTEAFF
TRBV5-5 15 CASSFGSGRYNEQFF
TRBV11-2 14 CASRPVKGTYEQYF
TRBV9 19 CASNERELAGTANTGELFF
TRBV10-1 19 CASSLDSGLAGELTDTQYF
TRBV19 15 CASSLGLAGSYEQYF
TRBV7-8 20 CASIAPLLGLAGEASYEQYF
TRBV15 13 CATSRETGSEQFF
TRBV5-1 15 CASSFLSGRRYEQYF
TRBV6-5 13 CASTSPGNTEAFF
TRBV6-1 13 CASSAEGGYEQYF
TRBV6-4 13 CASSGQMGTEAFF
TRBV19 12 CASSIDRATQYF
TRBV18 14 CASSPTGGPDGYTF
TRBV10-3 14 CAISEQKGYNEQFF
TRBV5-8 16 CASSLLGRAGTGELFF
TRBV2 14 CASSDNRGNEKLFF
TRBV7-2 15 CASSPRGNRGREQYF
TRBV5-1 16 CASSDQGGLARIEQFF
TRBV11-2 17 CASSLEVGRGRLDTQYF
TRBV5-1 14 CASSLDPQGASYTF
TRBV5-6 12 CASSLRDRVETF
TRBV5-1 14 CASSTRTANEKLFF
TRBV5-4 13 CATMVGGRETQYF
TRBV14 15 CASSRGQGTIYEQYF
TRBV12-5 12 CASGINPDTQYF
TRBV5-4 14 CASSLKGVQETQYF
TRBV5-1 18 CASSSGTSGSPTYNEQFF
TRBV6-7 13 CASSYFKGGTQYF
TRBV7-3 13 CASSLNGWTEAFF
TRBV19 14 CASSIEHSNQPQHF
TRBV11-2 13 CASSFSGIETQYF
TRBV5-5 17 CASSRTGLAGLTDTQYF
TRBV7-9 16 CASSLSSWGLGNTIYF
TRBV6-5 13 CASSYPGSGEQFF
TRBV27 14 CASSRYRVREKLFF
TRBV7-9 14 CASRFGDGGTATFF
TRBV18 20 CASSPIHLRSQGAPNTEAFF
TRBV7-9 16 CAKKRDGGRAADTQYF
TRBV9 13 CASSVDWTETQYF
TRBV29-1 16 CSVDARGRDLQETQYF
TRBV7-2 13 CASSLIDQGEAFF